This entry describes one T cell receptor beta chain. The CDR3 covers 17 residues. Trimming left V 1 base short and J 4 bases short, with 19 bases between. Germline V lookup: CDR1 MGHRA, CDR2 YSYEKL. A single record per CDR3 protein comes from TCRdb applying MiXCR to the RT-PCR reads. Of hundreds of thousands of distinct CDR3 sequences in the sample, about 20% are singletons; the top ten hold around 10%. This entry belongs to a study of response to subunit inactivated influenza vaccine. The source was PBMCs from blood, collected less than 22 months after vaccination. This TCR was sampled from a man aged 50 to 75 who received an inactivated influenza vaccine. The gene calls are TRBV4-1 and TRBJ1-2, with D uncertain. DNA of the CDR3: TGCGCCAGCAGCCAAGCGCAGATTGGATCAGGCCGCTATGGCTACACCTTC. It specifies CASSQAQIGSGRYGYTF.